This paragraph reports one T cell receptor (beta chain). Its antigen is currently not known. Base-call qualities are not available, and no considerably larger clone is one nucleotide away. This entry is derived from a study of blood T cell repertoires in COVID-19 (dated by TCRdb to about 2020). Background on the whole study: Samples from collaborators originated in the United States, Italy and Spain and spanned both the acute and convalescent phases of COVID-19. The prospective study material was composed of cDNA or gDNA derived from T cells, B-cell-depleted T cells, or PBMCs. The dataset comprised deeply sampled blood TCRbeta repertoires from subjects exposed to, actively infected with, or recovered from COVID-19. The repertoires were released in a freely available public database intended as a resource for research on the immune response to SARS-CoV-2. Samples came from the ongoing ImmuneRACE study (first 160 participants) plus 1,254 subjects from 6 global collaborators. The sample metadata nearly always contained a de-identified subject ID, COVID-19 status, age in years and sex. Where available, HLA class I and class II types were taken from metadata supplied by the sample provider and were not determined by assay-based typing.

The germline V gene (reference sequence) sets CDR1 to MNHEY and CDR2 to SMNVEV. The CDR3 has 12 amino acids, counting the end cysteine and phenylalanine. Only the CDR3 portion is preserved as DNA: 36 bases, with reading frame beginning at the first base. Unmatched junction bases come to 4, with V trimmed by 1 base and J by 15 bases. What the work shows at the level of the full study, not this receptor alone: The quantity of clinical and demographic metadata differed by source and by participant and was supplied without curation.

The immunoSEQ Assay, a bias-controlled multiplex PCR, was used to amplify TCRbeta CDR3 regions from genomic DNA. In the paper's pipeline: Nucleated cell counts per sample were estimated from amplification of reference gene primers within the assay. To quantify the absolute abundance of each unique TCRbeta CDR3 rearrangement, sequence reads were collapsed and filtered. For each sample, productive Simpson clonality was calculated as the square root of Simpson's diversity index over productive rearrangements. Sourced from immuneACCESS, this table was stored by TCRdb with only in-frame sequences that have V and J called. A share of the clones is absent; for the studies checked, an unresolved V gene accounts for under half, and the remainder has no known explanation. That table gives V, J and clone size, and the DNA gave D and trimming. The sample has about 250,000 clones on record, just under 85% of them singletons. The ten most abundant clones make up around 8.9% of the sample.

Each collaborating institution followed its own protocols to collect whole blood in K2EDTA tubes. For TCRbeta analysis, collaborator samples were shipped as frozen whole blood, as isolated PBMCs, or as DNA extracted from either sample type. Source material: peripheral blood. The rearranged segments are TRBV27 and TRBJ2-1, with 9 bases aligning to TRBD1. This sequence was found in an elderly man with acute or convalescent COVID-19. The CDR3 region has the sequence CASSLFGTGMFF. Read as DNA, the sequence is TGTGCCAGCAGTTTATTCGGGACAGGGATGTTCTTC.